This T cell receptor (beta chain) was captured by sequencing in a study of cytomegalovirus exposure and HLA in healthy donors. General study results and limits: Later genetic work tied a missense DCLRE1C variant to beta-chain V and J trimming.

To note about this clone: Its antigen is unknown.

The PCR was carried out with 60 Vbeta primers and 13 Jbeta primers. Here immunoSEQ multiplex PCR was the method, and the copy in TCRdb shows in-frame clones only, minus some. The table shows some 160,000 clones, with around 76% occurring only once. The sample consisted of PBMCs. The receptor comes from a man in his forties in good health and CMV-seronegative.

This chain's CDR3 is CATSPDRASSYEQYF. The CDR3 coding sequence is TGTGCCACCAGTCCCGACAGGGCGTCGAGCTACGAGCAGTACTTC. The chain uses TRBV15 and TRBJ2-5; 7 nucleotides match TRBD1. The end of the DNA aligns better with TRBJ2-7, so the J call may be wrong. Germline CDR1 reads LNHNV; CDR2 reads YYDKDF (reference sequence). The CDR3 totals 15 residues.